This T cell receptor beta chain is drawn from a study of blood T cell repertoires in COVID-19. Study at large: The cDNA or gDNA used as material had been derived from T cells, B-cell-depleted T cells, or PBMCs.

As handled by the study authors: Reference gene primer amplification gave estimated nucleated cell counts. Only in-frame clones appear in the TCRdb table, and some are missing; sequencing was by immunoSEQ multiplex PCR. The DNA gave D and trimming, while V, J and clone size come from that table. In the table there are around 95,000 clones, about 88% of which are singletons. Germline V lookup: CDR1 LNHDA, CDR2 SQIVND (reference sequence). Trimming took off 5 bases at V and 0 bases at J, with 11 bases between the two ends. The CDR3 length is 15 residues. Only a few counts were recorded for this clone. The TCR comes from a man aged 30-40 years in a cohort sampled during active COVID-19. V is TRBV19 and J is TRBJ1-5, with D uncertain. Sequencing input: peripheral blood. The DNA for the CDR3 is TGTGCCAGTAGTTGGAGTCTTTATAGCAATCAGCCCCAGCATTTT. It specifies CASSWSLYSNQPQHF.